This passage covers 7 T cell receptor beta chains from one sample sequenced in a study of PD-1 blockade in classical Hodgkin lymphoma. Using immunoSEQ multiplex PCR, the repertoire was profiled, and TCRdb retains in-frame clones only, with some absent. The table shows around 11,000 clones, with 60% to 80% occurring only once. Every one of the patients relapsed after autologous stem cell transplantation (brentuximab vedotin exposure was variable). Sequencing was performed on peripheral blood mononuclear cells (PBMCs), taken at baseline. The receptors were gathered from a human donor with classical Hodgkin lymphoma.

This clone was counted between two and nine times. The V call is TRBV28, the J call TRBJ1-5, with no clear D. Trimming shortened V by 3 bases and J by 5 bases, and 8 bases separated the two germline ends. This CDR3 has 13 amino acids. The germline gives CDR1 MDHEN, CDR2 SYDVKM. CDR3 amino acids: CASSFSRDQPQHF. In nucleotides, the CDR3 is TGTGCCAGCAGTTTCTCTAGAGATCAGCCCCAGCATTTT.

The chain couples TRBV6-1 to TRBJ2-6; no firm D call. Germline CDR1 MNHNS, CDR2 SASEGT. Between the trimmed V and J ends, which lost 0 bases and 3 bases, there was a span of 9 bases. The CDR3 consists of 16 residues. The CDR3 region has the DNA TGTGCCAGCAGTGAAGCGCTTGGTCGTGGGGCCAACGTCCTGACTTTC. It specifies CASSEALGRGANVLTF.

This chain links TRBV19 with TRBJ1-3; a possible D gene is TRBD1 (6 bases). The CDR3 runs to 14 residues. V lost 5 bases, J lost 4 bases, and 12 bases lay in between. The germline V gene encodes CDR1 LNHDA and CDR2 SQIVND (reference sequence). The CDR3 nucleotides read TGTGCCAGTAGTGGGGGCGCGCTAGGAAACACCATATATTTT. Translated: CASSGGALGNTIYF.

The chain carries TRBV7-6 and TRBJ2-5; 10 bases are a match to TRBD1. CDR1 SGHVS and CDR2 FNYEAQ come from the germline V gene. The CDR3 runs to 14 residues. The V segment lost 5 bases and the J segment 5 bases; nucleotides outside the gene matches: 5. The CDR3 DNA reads TGTGCCAGCAGCGCGGGACAGGGGAGGGAGACCCAGTACTTC. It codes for CASSAGQGRETQYF.

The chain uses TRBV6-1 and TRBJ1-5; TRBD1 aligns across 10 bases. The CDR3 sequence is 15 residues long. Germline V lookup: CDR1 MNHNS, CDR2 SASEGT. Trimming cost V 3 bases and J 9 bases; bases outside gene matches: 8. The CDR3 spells CASSERSRDRGPQHF. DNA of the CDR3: TGTGCCAGCAGTGAGAGGTCCCGGGACAGGGGGCCCCAGCATTTT.

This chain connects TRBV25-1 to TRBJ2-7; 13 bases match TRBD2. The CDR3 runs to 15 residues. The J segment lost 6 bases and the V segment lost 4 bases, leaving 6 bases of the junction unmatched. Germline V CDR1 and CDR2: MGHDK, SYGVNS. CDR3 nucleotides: TGTGCCAGCAGTGGACTAGCGGGAGGCAGAGGCGAGCAGTACTTC. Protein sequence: CASSGLAGGRGEQYF.

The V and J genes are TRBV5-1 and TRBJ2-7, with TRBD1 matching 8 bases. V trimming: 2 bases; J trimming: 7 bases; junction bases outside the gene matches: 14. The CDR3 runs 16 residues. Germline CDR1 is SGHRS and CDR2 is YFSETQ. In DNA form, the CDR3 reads TGCGCCAGCAGCTTACGACAGGGGATGATTAGGGAGGAGCAGTACTTC. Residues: CASSLRQGMIREEQYF.